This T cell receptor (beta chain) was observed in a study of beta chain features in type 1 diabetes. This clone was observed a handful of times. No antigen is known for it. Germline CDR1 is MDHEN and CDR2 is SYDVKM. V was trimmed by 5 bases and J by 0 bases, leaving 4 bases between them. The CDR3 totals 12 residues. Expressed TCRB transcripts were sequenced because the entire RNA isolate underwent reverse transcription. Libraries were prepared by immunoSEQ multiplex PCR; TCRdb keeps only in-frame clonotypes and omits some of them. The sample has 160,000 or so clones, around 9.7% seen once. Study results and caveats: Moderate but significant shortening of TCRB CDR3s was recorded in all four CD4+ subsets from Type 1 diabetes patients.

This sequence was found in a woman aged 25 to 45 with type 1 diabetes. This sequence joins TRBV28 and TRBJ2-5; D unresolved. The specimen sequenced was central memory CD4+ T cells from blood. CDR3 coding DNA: TGTGCCAGCAGTGAGTACCAAGAGACCCAGTACTTC. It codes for CASSEYQETQYF. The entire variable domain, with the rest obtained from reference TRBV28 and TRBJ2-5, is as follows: DVKVTQSSRYLVKRTGEKVFLECVQDMDHENMFWYRQDPGLGLRLIYFSYDVKMKEKGDIPEGYSVSREKKERFSLILESASTNQTSMYLCASSEYQETQYFGPGTRLLVL.